The clone carrying this T cell receptor (beta chain) was detected only once. Repertoires were generated with immunoSEQ multiplex PCR, while TCRdb's copy carries only in-frame clones and drops some. The sample yields over 85,000 clones, about 91% seen once. These data are taken from a study of blood T cell repertoires in COVID-19. V was pared by 4 bases and J by 6 bases, with 10 bases between. The CDR3 is 12 amino acids. The germline V gene encodes CDR1 SGHDN and CDR2 FVKESK. The sample comprised peripheral blood. The J gene is TRBJ2-7, the V gene TRBV14; D is perhaps TRBD2 (5 bases). The receptor was isolated from a man aged 18 to 30 with acute or convalescent COVID-19. CDR3: CASSPGIGEQYF. CDR3 DNA: TGTGCCAGCAGCCCCGGGATAGGCGAGCAGTACTTC.